What follows describes a single T cell receptor (beta chain). Its antigen remains undetermined. Because the CDR3's place on the DNA is in doubt, the DNA is left out and the CDR3 is given as listed by TCRdb. From cysteine to phenylalanine, the CDR3 is 15 amino acids long. Taken from the germline V gene, the CDR1 and CDR2 loops are MDHEN and SYDVKM. These data are taken from a study of cytomegalovirus exposure and HLA in healthy donors (TCRdb year 2017). Regarding the research as a whole: An earlier analysis of approximately 640 of the donors reported approximately 290 Gb of sequence data and around 110 million unique TCR beta sequences from about 200 million T cells. Both class I and class II loci were covered by HLA typing, at four-digit resolution. To study patterns of TCR occurrence, a later analysis re-analyzed previously published TCR beta repertoires from 700 or so donors and added high-resolution HLA genotyping. The study was designed to test whether signatures of past pathogen exposure could be identified by cataloging public T cell receptors. Besides the first cohort of roughly 700 subjects, a separate validation cohort made up of 90 to 150 different subjects was used. About 330 gigabases of sequencing data and around 80 million unique TCR sequences made up an early release that covered approximately 700 HLA-typed donors. The genetic ancestry cluster associated with self-reported Caucasian donors included around 76% of the roughly 400 genotyped donors. A later genetic analysis used genome-wide SNP genotypes for about 60% of the roughly 700 donors, treating that subset as a discovery cohort. All discovery cohort repertoires had been generated using a single sequencing platform. Among 398 genotyped donors of the cohort, an average of approximately 240,000 unique TCR beta nucleotide sequences was sequenced per donor, of which approximately 18% were non-productive. Using immunosequencing, the study profiled T cell repertoires from 500 to 800 subjects and related those repertoires to cytomegalovirus serostatus. An earlier analysis of around 540 of the donors applied high-throughput TCR beta sequencing to assess whether each TCR beta V gene segment acted as functional or pseudogenic. To predict cytomegalovirus infection status, the study brought together high-throughput TCR immunosequencing, statistical association of individual TCRs with disease status, and machine learning. Rather than using new phenotypic data, the later analysis identified candidate immune exposures from TCR beta sequences and from how often those sequences occurred across donors. About five DR-DQ haplotypes were treated as single units for association and clustering because of strong linkage in the cohort. Donor age, sex, ethnicity and CMV serostatus were collected together with the repertoire data. Typing coverage differed by locus: A, B, C, DRB1 and DQB1 were typed in about 620-640 donors, DQA1 in about 550, DPA1 in approximately 600, and DPB1 in around 490. Study-level results and caveats: Some IMGT-functional V segments, including TRBV6-2 and TRBV6-3, could not be distinguished by the 87-base-pair reads and were therefore excluded. A further reported finding was that TCR beta sequences accurately predicted the HLA-A and HLA-B alleles for most subjects in the first cohort. Broadly in line with IMGT annotations, most TCR beta V segments showed up in productive rearrangements about 87% or about 30% of the time in an earlier analysis of approximately 640 of the donors. Assigning TCR associations to individual alleles was difficult when HLA alleles, especially DR and DQ, strongly co-occurred. The earlier analysis of 587 of the donors excluded roughly 17 rarely observed V segments, including chromosome 9 orphons, because counts were too low. A later analysis reported that several top co-occurrence clusters appeared linked to parvovirus B19, influenza, CMV and Epstein-Barr virus. The cohort was sequenced for TCR beta chains only, and without alpha or paired-chain data the features that could be detected were limited. CMV serostatus was the only immune exposure information available for the cohort. In a later genetic analysis, fewer N-insertions in productive TCRs were reported among donors in an Asian-associated ancestry cluster than the roughly 710-donor mean. Presence/absence analyses assumed roughly uniform sequencing depth across donors, an assumption that may not hold. According to a later analysis, most CMV-associated TCR beta chains appeared to be HLA-restricted, and the HLA associations seemed to be driven largely by CMV exposure. The study listed 150 to 200 TCR beta chains as associated with cytomegalovirus. Linkage disequilibrium might explain the correlated functional status among segregating V segments, but an unknown experimental factor could not be excluded. The sequencing pipeline was judged likely to have produced a cluster of highly shared sequence variants as a technical artifact. A later analysis associated 15,000 to 20,000 TCR beta sequences with specific HLA alleles at a false discovery rate of 0.05. In a later genetic analysis, a missense DCLRE1C variant was associated with V-gene and J-gene trimming of TCR beta chains, and the association was replicated in an independent cohort. In vitro tests confirmed that three of the cytomegalovirus-associated TCR beta chains recognize cytomegalovirus antigens. A later analysis found that TCR association rates varied across HLA loci, with DRB1 alleles showing the most associated TCRs and HLA-C alleles the fewest. Across donors, most TCR sequences were observed very rarely, whereas some public TCRs were present in many individuals. The classifier was reported to diagnose cytomegalovirus status with high specificity and sensitivity in both the original cohort and the validation cohort. According to the authors, the approach could potentially be generalized to other disease states and immunological phenotypes. Because HLA typing was missing for some donors at each locus, association tests included only the typed subset. In a later analysis, HLA-associated TCR beta chains showed more clonal expansion and lower generation probabilities than non-associated chains that were equally common.

The library was made by the immunoSEQ multiplex PCR assay. For the multiplex PCR, a mixture combining 60 forward primers for TCR Vbeta segments and 13 reverse primers for TCR Jbeta segments was used. The CDR3 region of rearranged TCR beta genes was amplified from genomic DNA with a multiplex PCR assay. The Illumina HiSeq System was used to sequence the amplified TCR beta libraries as 87-base-pair reads. In the original analysis: Across the 640 or so repertoires, a later analysis counted around 80 million unique TCR beta chains, around 10 million of which were shared by at least two donors. A nearest-neighbor algorithm error-corrected the raw reads and collapsed the reads into unique sequences, merging closely related sequences to remove PCR and sequencing errors. To assign V, D and J gene segments, CDR3 sequences were aligned to IMGT reference sequences. For a sequence to be retained, a match of at least six nucleotides to both a V gene segment and a J gene segment was required. A rearrangement counted as productive if the CDR3 had no stop codons and remained in frame with V and J, and every other rearrangement counted as non-productive. CDR3 was defined according to IMGT convention as the region running from the second conserved V-encoded cysteine to the conserved J-encoded phenylalanine. Sequences without an unambiguous match to a single V gene segment were excluded from the earlier analysis of 500 to 700 of the donors. An earlier analysis of 450 to 650 of the donors called V segments functional above 56.7% productive rearrangements and segregating when the between-donor standard deviation exceeded 5%. A statistical classification framework was developed to diagnose cytomegalovirus status using the catalog of TCR beta chain sequences. In a later analysis, V and J genes were assigned by comparing TCR nucleotide sequences against IMGT/GENE-DB human TR gene sequences. Using the TCRdist pipeline, a later analysis assigned CDR3 sequences along with most-parsimonious VDJ recombination scenarios. In a later analysis, each TCR beta chain was defined by its CDR3 amino acid sequence together with its V-gene family, and reads lacking a unique V-gene family were excluded. To address suspected cross-contamination and a sequencing artifact, a later analysis removed some 620 highly shared, low-generation-probability nucleotide sequences. A later analysis calculated a clonal expansion index for each public chain from normalized within-repertoire ranks of inferred template counts. Generation probabilities in a later analysis came from a VDJ recombination model fitted to out-of-frame rearrangements, and those results were checked against IGoR. A later analysis scored TCR-TCR, TCR-HLA and TCR-CMV co-occurrence with hypergeometric tests, applying a repertoire-size bias correction to TCR pairs. A later analysis estimated false discovery rates by permuting HLA or CMV assignments 20 times. In a later analysis, co-occurring TCRs were grouped using DBSCAN, with TCRdist sequence similarity added in when clustering inside HLA-allele-positive subsets. Repertoires with fewer than 30,000 or more than 120,000 public chains, plus five repertoires with anomalous nucleotide sharing, were excluded from co-occurrence clustering. The table comes from immuneACCESS by way of TCRdb, which keeps in-frame sequences with V and J called. Part of the clones is missing from these tables; in studies checked, under half for an unresolved V gene and the rest for unknown reasons. The D gene and trimming were derived from the DNA, and the V and J assignments and clone size from that table. The sample records around 99,000 clones, roughly 79% of which are singletons. The ten largest account for about 2% of the sample.

The cohort consisted of some 670 healthy bone marrow donors. At the time of sampling, all cohort members were nominally healthy, though unrecorded immune exposures were likely present. The donor tested CMV seronegative, placing the donor among the 350 or so seronegative members of the cohort. A peripheral blood sample was collected from each donor, and TCR beta sequencing was performed on peripheral blood mononuclear cells. Genomic DNA extraction from the blood cell samples was performed with the Qiagen DNeasy Blood Extraction Kit. Sequencing was performed on PBMCs. Recombination connected TRBV28 to TRBJ1-1; the D call of TRBD1 is as the table states it, not checked on the DNA. The source of this sequence is a woman younger than 45 in good health and CMV-seronegative. The CDR3 amino acid sequence is: CASSILGQGATEAFF.